Each of the 29 T cell receptor beta chains below was sequenced from the same sample in a study of blood T cell repertoires in COVID-19. Generated by immunoSEQ multiplex PCR, the TCRdb table keeps only in-frame clones and is missing some. The table lists a few hundred thousand clones, 89% of them singletons. The sample consisted of peripheral blood. These receptors originate from a man between 40 and 49 years old with acute or convalescent COVID-19.

The chain employs TRBV4-1 and TRBJ1-1, with 8 bases identical to TRBD1. CDR3 length: 14 amino acids. Germline V gene data show CDR1 as MGHRA and CDR2 as YSYEKL. The J segment lost 10 bases and the V segment lost 1 base, leaving 8 bases of the junction unmatched. The CDR3 loop reads CASSQVGTGFGAFF. The DNA of the CDR3 is TGCGCCAGCAGCCAAGTGGGGACAGGTTTTGGAGCTTTCTTT.

CDR3 residues: CASSSWGVTEAFF. The CDR3 DNA is TGTGCCAGCAGCTCGTGGGGGGTGACTGAAGCTTTCTTT. The rearrangement uses TRBV5-4 and TRBJ1-1; maybe TRBD1 (5 bases). Germline CDR1 SGHNT, CDR2 YYREEE (reference sequence). The CDR3 has 13 residues. V was pared by 3 bases and J by 5 bases, with 11 bases between.

This chain joins TRBV2 and TRBJ2-7; D unclear. Germline CDR1 SNHLY, CDR2 FYNNEI. V was pared by 8 bases and J by 3 bases, with 11 bases between. The CDR3 is 12 residues long. CDR3 sequence: CASLGEFYEQYF. The DNA for the CDR3 is TGTGCCAGCCTCGGAGAGTTCTACGAGCAGTACTTC. The variable domain in full, with the rest retrieved from reference TRBV2 and TRBJ2-7, is EPEVTQTPSHQVTQMGQEVILRCVPISNHLYFYWYRQILGQKVEFLVSFYNNEISEKSEIFDDQFSVERPDGSNFTLKIRSTKLEDSAMYFCASLGEFYEQYFGPGTRLTVT.

The chain has TRBV6-1 and TRBJ2-2, with D possibly matching TRBD2 (6 bases). Germline CDR1 and CDR2: MNHNS and SASEGT. Trimming shortened V by 1 base and J by 1 base, and 10 bases separated the two germline ends. The length of the CDR3 is 16 residues. The CDR3 DNA follows: TGTGCCAGCAGTGAAGTAGGAGGGCTGAACACCGGGGAGCTGTTTTTT. It codes for CASSEVGGLNTGELFF.

This chain connects TRBV11-2 to TRBJ2-7; 8 positions agree with TRBD2. Losses at the gene ends were 1 base for V and 2 bases for J; bases not matched to a gene: 4. Germline CDR1 SGHAT, CDR2 FQNNGV. The CDR3 is made up of 15 amino acids. The CDR3 nucleotides are TGTGCCAGCAGCTTAGTCAGCGGGGGCCCCTACGAGCAGTACTTC. Its translation: CASSLVSGGPYEQYF.

The V and J genes are TRBV30 and TRBJ2-1; 9 bases align to TRBD1. This CDR3 spans 16 amino acids. Germline CDR1 reads GTSNPN; CDR2 reads SVGIG (reference sequence). V lost 0 bases to trimming and J lost 2 bases; unmatched junction nucleotides: 5. CDR3 nucleotide sequence: TGTGCCTGGAGTGTTCGGACAGGGGATACCTACAATGAGCAGTTCTTC. Protein: CAWSVRTGDTYNEQFF.

The rearrangement uses TRBV4-1 and TRBJ2-1; D is perhaps TRBD2 (7 bases). This CDR3 has 13 amino acids. CDR1 is MGHRA, CDR2 YSYEKL, per germline. Trimming took off 4 bases at V and 9 bases at J, with 13 bases between the two ends. The CDR3: CASSRGPGGEQFF. In DNA, the CDR3 is TGCGCCAGCAGCCGGGGGCCGGGAGGTGAGCAGTTCTTC.

V is TRBV5-1 and J is TRBJ1-3; 8 bases line up with TRBD1. Per the germline V gene, CDR1 is SGHRS and CDR2 is YFSETQ. V was pared by 4 bases and J by 1 base, with 7 bases of the junction left unmatched. This CDR3 has 16 residues. The CDR3 region is CASSRGQGSSGNTIYF. The CDR3 DNA reads TGCGCCAGCAGCCGCGGACAGGGATCGTCTGGAAACACCATATATTTT.

The chain combines TRBV10-3 with TRBJ1-3; TRBD1 aligns across 7 bases. The CDR3 loop spans 15 amino acids. J lost 1 base, V lost 4 bases, and 4 bases had no gene match. From germline, CDR1 is ENHRY and CDR2 SYGVKD. The CDR3 DNA reads as TGTGCCATCAGTGGGATGACAGGGTCTGGAAACACCATATATTTT. This translates into CAISGMTGSGNTIYF.

This clone was seen just once. This chain links TRBV15 with TRBJ2-7, with D possibly being TRBD1 (6 bases). V lost 6 bases to trimming and J lost 6 bases, with 18 bases between them. The CDR3 contains 14 residues. The germline gives CDR1 LNHNV, CDR2 YYDKDF (reference sequence). This CDR3 reads CATSISGVRGEQYF. The CDR3 bases are TGTGCCACCAGTATCTCAGGGGTCCGTGGCGAGCAGTACTTC.

V usage is TRBV28 and J usage is TRBJ2-1, with D perhaps matching TRBD2 (6 bases). V gave up 10 bases and J gave up 8 bases, with 24 bases separating them. This CDR3 spans 15 amino acids. CDR1 is MDHEN and CDR2 is SYDVKM in the germline V gene. The CDR3 here is CAISARDSGFDEQFF. Here the CDR3 DNA reads TGTGCCATTTCAGCCCGGGACTCCGGGTTCGATGAGCAGTTCTTC.

This chain connects TRBV7-6 to TRBJ2-1; D remains unclear. The germline V and J ends were trimmed by 3 bases and 4 bases, with 13 bases remaining between them. There are 15 residues in the CDR3. CDR1 and CDR2 from the germline V gene are SGHVS and FNYEAQ. For the CDR3, the DNA is TGTGCCAGCAGCTTTTACGGCGGAGAGTACAATGAGCAGTTCTTC. It translates to CASSFYGGEYNEQFF.

The V call is TRBV28, the J call TRBJ1-1, with no clear D. The germline V gene encodes CDR1 MDHEN and CDR2 SYDVKM. The length of the CDR3 is 13 residues. V was shortened by 7 bases and J by 2 bases, with 11 bases between the two germline ends. The CDR3 spells CASIVAGNTEAFF. CDR3 nucleotides: TGTGCCAGCATTGTGGCAGGAAACACTGAAGCTTTCTTT. The complete variable domain, with remaining parts taken from reference TRBV28 and TRBJ1-1, reads DVKVTQSSRYLVKRTGEKVFLECVQDMDHENMFWYRQDPGLGLRLIYFSYDVKMKEKGDIPEGYSVSREKKERFSLILESASTNQTSMYLCASIVAGNTEAFFGQGTRLTVV.

This chain connects TRBV5-1 to TRBJ2-5; TRBD1 aligns across 9 bases. The CDR3 runs 14 residues. Per the germline V gene, CDR1 is SGHRS and CDR2 is YFSETQ. The V gene end was trimmed by 6 bases and the J gene end by 5 bases; junction bases not matched to a gene: 8. CDR3 sequence (DNA): TGCGCCAGCATAAAGGGACAGGGTGACGAGACCCAGTACTTC. It codes for CASIKGQGDETQYF.

This chain joins TRBV19 and TRBJ1-2; weak D call: TRBD1 (6 bases). Germline V gene data show CDR1 as LNHDA and CDR2 as SQIVND (reference sequence). This CDR3 spans 16 amino acids. V gave up 5 bases and J gave up 1 base, with 17 bases separating them. CDR3 amino acids: CASSGMTQGRNYGYTF. CDR3 nucleotide sequence: TGTGCCAGTAGTGGGATGACTCAGGGGCGTAACTATGGCTACACCTTC.

The gene calls are TRBV11-2 and TRBJ1-2; no reliable D call. Trimming removed 1 base from V and 0 bases from J, with 12 bases in between. Germline assignment: CDR1 SGHAT and CDR2 FQNNGV. The CDR3 covers 16 residues. The DNA for the CDR3 is TGTGCCAGCAGCTTAGTGGGTGGGCCCTCTAACTATGGCTACACCTTC. Translation: CASSLVGGPSNYGYTF. The whole variable domain, filled in from reference TRBV11-2 and TRBJ1-2, reads EAGVAQSPRYKIIEKRQSVAFWCNPISGHATLYWYQQILGQGPKLLIQFQNNGVVDDSQLPKDRFSAERLKGVDSTLKIQPAKLEDSAVYLCASSLVGGPSNYGYTFGSGTRLTVV.

This clone was picked up one time. The rearrangement uses TRBV28 and TRBJ1-5; 10 nucleotides agree with TRBD1. CDR1 MDHEN and CDR2 SYDVKM come from the germline V gene. V shed 7 bases, J shed 0 bases, and the junction held 15 bases outside the gene matches. The CDR3 is 19 residues long. CDR3 nucleotide sequence: TGTGCCAGCAATTTCATTGAGGACAGGGGGAAATATAGCAATCAGCCCCAGCATTTT. This codes for CASNFIEDRGKYSNQPQHF.

V usage is TRBV28 and J usage is TRBJ2-7; 9 bases map to TRBD1. This CDR3 is 14 amino acids long. The V segment lost 6 bases and the J segment 3 bases; nucleotides outside the gene matches: 6. Germline CDR1 and CDR2: MDHEN and SYDVKM. The chain's CDR3 is CASRTQGALYEQYF. CDR3 nucleotide sequence: TGTGCCAGCAGGACACAGGGGGCCCTCTACGAGCAGTACTTC. The full variable domain, its missing parts supplied by reference TRBV28 and TRBJ2-7, is DVKVTQSSRYLVKRTGEKVFLECVQDMDHENMFWYRQDPGLGLRLIYFSYDVKMKEKGDIPEGYSVSREKKERFSLILESASTNQTSMYLCASRTQGALYEQYFGPGTRLTVT.

V gene TRBV7-3 combines with J gene TRBJ1-2, with TRBD1 matching 8 bases. J lost 3 bases, V lost 5 bases, and 8 bases had no gene match. The germline V gene encodes CDR1 SGHTA and CDR2 FQGTGA. The CDR3 covers 15 residues. CDR3 bases: TGTGCCAGCAGCCCTGGACAGGGTTGGGACTATGGCTACACCTTC. It specifies CASSPGQGWDYGYTF.

This clone was seen once. This chain connects TRBV10-3 to TRBJ2-7; a possible D gene is TRBD2 (5 bases). The CDR3 extends over 13 amino acids. Per the germline V gene, CDR1 is ENHRY and CDR2 is SYGVKD. V was cut by 8 bases and J by 0 bases, with 11 bases left in between. The CDR3 protein is CAIGGPDSYEQYF. Here the CDR3 DNA reads TGTGCCATCGGAGGACCGGACTCCTACGAGCAGTACTTC.

In regard to this clone: The same CDR3 can be traced to other DNA sequences in this sample. J is TRBJ1-3 and V is TRBV5-1; perhaps TRBD1 as D (6 bases). The germline CDR1 and CDR2 sequences are SGHRS and YFSETQ. There are 14 residues in the CDR3. V was cut by 3 bases and J by 4 bases, with 11 bases left in between. The CDR3 loop is CASSSRGSGNTIYF. The CDR3 DNA is TGCGCCAGCAGCTCTAGGGGGTCCGGAAACACCATATATTTT.

The chain uses TRBV4-3 and TRBJ1-2; D possibly corresponds to TRBD1 (5 bases). The CDR3 extends over 15 amino acids. The germline gives CDR1 LGHNA, CDR2 YSLEER. V dropped 1 base and J dropped 7 bases, with 16 bases sitting between them. DNA for the CDR3: TGCGCCAGCAGCCAAGTAAGACAGCGAGAAGTTGGCTACACCTTC. It encodes CASSQVRQREVGYTF.

The chain links TRBV7-9 to TRBJ2-1; a weak D match, TRBD2 (6 bases). In germline, CDR1 is SEHNR, CDR2 FQNEAQ (reference sequence). Between the trimmed V and J ends, which lost 5 bases and 9 bases, there was a span of 14 bases. This CDR3 has 13 amino acids. The DNA of the CDR3 is TGTGCCAGCAGCCGCGGGGTGGGGACTGAGCAGTTCTTC. Translation gives CASSRGVGTEQFF.

This chain joins TRBV5-4 and TRBJ1-2, with TRBD1 as a possible D gene (5 bases). Germline assignment: CDR1 SGHNT and CDR2 YYREEE (reference sequence). The CDR3 sequence is 14 residues long. Trimming shortened V by 4 bases and J by 0 bases, and 10 bases separated the two germline ends. CDR3 coding DNA: TGTGCCAGCAGCGACCGGACAACTAACTATGGCTACACCTTC. Translation gives CASSDRTTNYGYTF.

This chain uses TRBV7-9 with TRBJ1-1; 7 bases line up with TRBD1. V trimming: 5 bases; J trimming: 6 bases; junction bases outside the gene matches: 6. The CDR3 spans 13 residues. Germline V gene sequence: CDR1 SEHNR, CDR2 FQNEAQ (reference sequence). CDR3 protein: CASSTTGTAEAFF. CDR3 DNA sequence: TGTGCCAGCAGCACAACCGGGACAGCTGAAGCTTTCTTT.

This clone was detected only a few times. V and J are TRBV7-3 and TRBJ2-5; 8 nucleotides line up with TRBD1. CDR3 size: 15 residues. Losses at the gene ends were 5 bases for V and 2 bases for J; bases not matched to a gene: 7. CDR1 and CDR2 (germline): SGHTA, FQGTGA. The CDR3 region has the DNA TGTGCCAGCAGCGCTCTGGGACAGGAACAAGAGACCCAGTACTTC. This codes for CASSALGQEQETQYF. The entire variable domain, with the rest obtained from reference TRBV7-3 and TRBJ2-5, is as follows: GAGVSQTPSNKVTEKGKYVELRCDPISGHTALYWYRQSLGQGPEFLIYFQGTGAADDSGLPNDRFFAVRPEGSVSTLKIQRTERGDSAVYLCASSALGQEQETQYFGPGTRLLVL.

The chain links TRBV21-1 to TRBJ2-3; TRBD2 is the table's D call, not checked against the DNA. TRBV21-1 is flagged as a pseudogene. CDR3 length equals 18 residues. As DNA, the CDR3 is TGTGCCAGCAGCAACCGAAATAGGGAGAATGGAGGGACAGATACGCAGTATTTT. As protein: CASSNRNRENGGTDTQYF.

The CDR3 DNA reads TGTGCCAGCAGCGTAGGCGGGGGGGCCGGTAATGAGCAGTTCTTC. Residues: CASSVGGGAGNEQFF. The chain links TRBV9 to TRBJ2-1; 9 bases align to TRBD2. With V trimmed by 0 bases and J by 7 bases, 5 bases remained unmatched. This CDR3 is built from 15 residues. Germline V lookup: CDR1 SGDLS, CDR2 YYNGEE.

The chain uses TRBV11-2 and TRBJ2-1; 9 bases are a match to TRBD2. The junction had 6 bases not matched to a gene; V was cut back by 1 base and J by 8 bases. Germline V gene lookup returns CDR1 SGHAT and CDR2 FQNNGV. The CDR3 is made up of 15 amino acids. CDR3: CASSLGGSGSYEQFF. DNA for the CDR3: TGTGCCAGCAGCTTAGGCGGTAGCGGGAGCTATGAGCAGTTCTTC.